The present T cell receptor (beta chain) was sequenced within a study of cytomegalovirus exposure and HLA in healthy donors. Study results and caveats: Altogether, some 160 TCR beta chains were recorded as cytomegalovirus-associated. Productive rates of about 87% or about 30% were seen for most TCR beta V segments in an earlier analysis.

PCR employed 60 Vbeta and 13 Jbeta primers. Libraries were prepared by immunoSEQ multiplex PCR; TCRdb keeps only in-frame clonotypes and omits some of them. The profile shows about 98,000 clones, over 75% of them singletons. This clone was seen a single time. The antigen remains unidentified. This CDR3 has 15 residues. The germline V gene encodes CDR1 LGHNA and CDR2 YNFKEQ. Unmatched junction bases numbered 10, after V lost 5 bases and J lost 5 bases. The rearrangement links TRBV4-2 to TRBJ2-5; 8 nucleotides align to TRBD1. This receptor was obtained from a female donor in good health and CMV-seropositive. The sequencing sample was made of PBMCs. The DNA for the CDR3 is TGTGCCAGCAGCTTCTGGACAGGGCCTGGGGAGACCCAGTACTTC. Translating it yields CASSFWTGPGETQYF.